This TCR beta chain was sequenced during a study of T-cell memory formation after mild COVID-19. Study outcomes and limitations: Clones contracting day 15 to 85 were balanced CD4/CD8; later expanders leaned CD4+. Some SARS-CoV-2-responding clones were already detected in memory before infection. CD8+ contracting clones occupied EMRA, while CD4+ ones occupied mainly CM and EM.

The junction had 10 bases not matched to a gene; V was cut back by 0 bases and J by 4 bases. The germline V gene has CDR1 SGHRS and CDR2 YFSETQ. The CDR3 spans 17 residues. A single record per CDR3 protein comes from TCRdb applying MiXCR to the 5' RACE reads. The table records fewer than 250,000 distinct CDR3 sequences, roughly 15% of them present only once. In the case of this clonotype: No antigen is known for it.

The source of this sequence is an adult woman who had mild COVID-19 (a few samples of this study predate the infection). Cell type and time point are not known. V usage is TRBV5-1 and J usage is TRBJ1-2, with 9 nucleotides matching TRBD1. The sequenced sample consisted of PBMCs or a T cell subset sorted from them (not recorded which). CDR3 residues: CASSLVGTGQGSYGYTF. The CDR3 DNA reads as TGCGCCAGCAGCTTGGTGGGGACCGGACAGGGGTCCTATGGCTACACCTTC.